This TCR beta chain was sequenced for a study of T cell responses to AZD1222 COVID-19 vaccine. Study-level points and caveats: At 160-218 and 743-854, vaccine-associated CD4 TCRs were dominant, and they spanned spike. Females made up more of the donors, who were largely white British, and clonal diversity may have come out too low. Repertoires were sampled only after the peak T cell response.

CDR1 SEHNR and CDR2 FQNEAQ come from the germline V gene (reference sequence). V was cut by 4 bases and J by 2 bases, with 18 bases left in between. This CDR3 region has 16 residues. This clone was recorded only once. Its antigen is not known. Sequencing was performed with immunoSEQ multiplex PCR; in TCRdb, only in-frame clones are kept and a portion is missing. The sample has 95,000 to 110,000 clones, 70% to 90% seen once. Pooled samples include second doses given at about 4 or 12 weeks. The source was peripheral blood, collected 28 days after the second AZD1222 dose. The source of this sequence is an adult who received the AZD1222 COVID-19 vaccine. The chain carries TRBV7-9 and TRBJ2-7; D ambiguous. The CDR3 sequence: CASSYSLGNGPYEQYF. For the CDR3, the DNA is TGTGCCAGCAGCTATTCCTTGGGGAACGGACCCTACGAGCAGTACTTC.